A single sample is the source of the 9 T cell receptor beta chains below, sequenced in a study of OX40 agonist ivuxolimab in advanced cancers. Repertoires were generated with immunoSEQ multiplex PCR, while TCRdb's copy carries only in-frame clones and drops some. Here the sample spans roughly 46,000 clones, 70% to 90% being singletons. Sample: CD4+ or CD8+ T cells sorted from blood, taken in a trial of the OX40 agonist ivuxolimab. Receptors originate from an adult with an advanced solid tumor such as melanoma, head and neck, liver or kidney cancer.

The chain is built from TRBV30 and TRBJ1-2, with TRBD1 as a possible D gene (5 bases). V gave up 1 base and J gave up 12 bases, with 18 bases separating them. Germline CDR1 and CDR2: GTSNPN and SVGIG (reference sequence). This CDR3 is built from 13 residues. CDR3 DNA: TGTGCCTGGAGTGCCCTTAGGGCAGGGAGGCACACCTTC. It yields the protein CAWSALRAGRHTF.

This clone was counted between two and nine times. The CDR3 bases are TGTGCCAGCAGCCAAGATTGGGGAGCGCGAGAGCAGTTCTTC. Encoded protein: CASSQDWGAREQFF. V is TRBV4-2 and J is TRBJ2-1, with D possibly matching TRBD2 (5 bases). The germline V gene has CDR1 LGHNA and CDR2 YNFKEQ. This CDR3 has 14 amino acids. V was trimmed by 0 bases and J by 10 bases, leaving 13 bases between them.

The gene calls are TRBV4-2 and TRBJ2-1, with no clear D. CDR1 and CDR2 from the germline V gene are LGHNA and YNFKEQ. The CDR3 has 16 amino acids. Trimming took off 1 base at V and 0 bases at J, with 10 bases between the two ends. The DNA for the CDR3 is TGTGCCAGCAGCCAAGCGGCGCAGATCTCCTACAATGAGCAGTTCTTC. Translation gives CASSQAAQISYNEQFF.

This sequence joins TRBV28 and TRBJ1-3; D is unclear. Germline V gives CDR1 MDHEN, CDR2 SYDVKM. CDR3 length: 13 amino acids. The DNA for the CDR3 is TGTGCTGGGTGCCGGGCCTCTGGAAACACCATATATTTT. Its translation is CAGCRASGNTIYF.

This rearrangement joins TRBV5-8 to TRBJ1-2, with TRBD1 identical over 10 bases. Unmatched junction bases numbered 0, after V lost 7 bases and J lost 0 bases. The CDR3 runs 13 residues. From germline, CDR1 is SGHTS and CDR2 YDEGEE. For the CDR3, the DNA is TGTGCCAGCGGACAGGGGGCTAACTATGGCTACACCTTC. It specifies CASGQGANYGYTF.

This chain links TRBV18 with TRBJ1-4; TRBD1 matches at 10 bases. CDR1 and CDR2 from the germline V gene are KGHSH and LQKENI. The CDR3 consists of 16 residues. The junction had 9 bases not matched to a gene; V was cut back by 3 bases and J by 8 bases. The CDR3 DNA reads as TGTGCCAGCTCACCCACCGGGGACAGGGGAAAAGAAAAACTGTTTTTT. This translates into CASSPTGDRGKEKLFF.

This chain uses TRBV10-2 with TRBJ1-5; TRBD1 matches 8 bases. Germline V gene data show CDR1 as WSHSY and CDR2 as SAAADI. The CDR3 runs 13 residues. Trimming cost V 6 bases and J 4 bases; bases outside gene matches: 2. The chain's CDR3 is CASRGQGNQPQHF. CDR3 sequence (DNA): TGCGCCAGCAGAGGACAGGGAAATCAGCCCCAGCATTTT.

The rearrangement joins TRBV28 to TRBJ1-2; a weak D match, TRBD1 (5 bases). Trimming removed 7 bases at V and 8 bases at J, with 20 bases between. Germline CDR1 MDHEN, CDR2 SYDVKM. CDR3 length equals 14 residues. The CDR3 loop is CASTPGSRAGGYTF. The CDR3 DNA sequence: TGTGCCAGCACCCCCGGGTCCAGGGCAGGCGGCTACACCTTC.

V is TRBV19 and J is TRBJ2-3; 11 bases match TRBD1. V lost 4 bases, J lost 3 bases, and 9 bases stayed unmatched. Looked up from germline, CDR1 is LNHDA and CDR2 is SQIVND (reference sequence). This CDR3 spans 17 amino acids. This chain's CDR3 is CASSTGQGAFLTDTQYF. CDR3 nucleotides: TGTGCCAGTAGTACCGGACAGGGGGCTTTTTTGACAGATACGCAGTATTTT.